The sequence of this T cell receptor beta chain was determined in a study of radiation and T cells in renal cell carcinoma. Produced via immunoSEQ multiplex PCR; TCRdb's table is partial and in-frame only. The top ten hold roughly 21% of the sample, which has fewer than 25,000 clones, less than 55% seen once. Germline V gives CDR1 SGHRS, CDR2 YFSETQ. The CDR3 is 15 residues long. J was trimmed by 5 bases and V by 2 bases; bases with no gene match: 2. This sample's treatment: treatment-naive control, cytoreductive nephrectomy. The TCR was taken from a human donor with renal cell carcinoma. The sequences come from tumor tissue, collected from a patient whose treatment was nephrectomy without radiotherapy. This chain uses TRBV5-1 with TRBJ2-1; 12 bases map to TRBD2. CDR3 protein: CASSLRTSGNNEQFF. DNA for the CDR3: TGCGCCAGCAGCTTAAGGACTAGCGGGAACAATGAGCAGTTCTTC.